This T cell receptor (beta chain) is drawn from a study of blood T cell repertoires in COVID-19. About the research overall: Samples of COVID-19 (acute and convalescent) were obtained from the United States, Italy and Spain. T cells, B-cell-depleted T cells, or PBMCs provided the cDNA or gDNA that served as material.

As processed by the authors: Amplified reference gene primers provided the basis for estimating nucleated cell counts. Repertoires were generated with immunoSEQ multiplex PCR, while TCRdb's copy carries only in-frame clones and drops some. The V and J calls and clone size come from that table; D and trimming were worked out from the DNA. The sample holds 150,000 to 200,000 clones, around four fifths seen once. The germline CDR1 and CDR2 sequences are SGHNT and YENEEA. This CDR3 comprises 13 residues. The V end lost 2 bases, the J end lost 4 bases, and 6 bases lay between the germline ends. The rearrangement uses TRBV11-3 and TRBJ2-1; D uncertain. Input material: peripheral blood. The sequence came from an elderly woman with acute or convalescent COVID-19. As DNA, the CDR3 is TGTGCCAGCAGCTTACAGGTATACAATGAGCAGTTCTTC. Translated, it gives CASSLQVYNEQFF.